The 4 T cell receptor beta chains given below trace back to one sample, sequenced in a study of blood T cell repertoires in COVID-19. The protocol was immunoSEQ multiplex PCR, while the TCRdb copy is restricted to in-frame clones and leaves out a portion. The table lists 250,000 to 300,000 clones, approximately 87% of them singletons. The sample was peripheral blood. The receptors were sampled from a man aged 55 to 70 who had recovered from COVID-19.

This clone was detected only once. The J gene is TRBJ1-6, the V gene TRBV6-5, with D possibly TRBD1 on 6 matching bases. Trimming pared 4 bases from V and 5 bases from J, leaving 12 bases between. Germline V gives CDR1 MNHEY, CDR2 SVGAGI. There are 15 residues in the CDR3. Here the CDR3 reads CASSWGRSNNSPLHF. In DNA form, the CDR3 reads TGTGCCAGCAGTTGGGGGCGGTCGAATAATTCACCCCTCCACTTT.

This clone occurred a few times. The V and J genes are TRBV6-5 and TRBJ2-1; TRBD2 is a possible D gene (6 bases). The V and J ends lost 5 bases and 0 bases respectively, with 11 bases between them. Germline lookup yields CDR1 MNHEY and CDR2 SVGAGI. The CDR3 has 15 amino acids. CDR3 nucleotide sequence: TGTGCCAGCAGTAGCCGGGACTTCTCCTACAATGAGCAGTTCTTC. Protein sequence: CASSSRDFSYNEQFF.

The chain uses TRBV13 and TRBJ2-3; D possibly corresponds to TRBD2 (5 bases). Germline V lookup: CDR1 PRHDT, CDR2 FYEKMQ (reference sequence). The CDR3 contains 14 residues. The V end lost 6 bases, the J end lost 4 bases, and 14 bases lay between the germline ends. The CDR3 here is CASRISLAADTQYF. The DNA of the CDR3 is TGTGCCAGCAGAATCTCCCTAGCAGCAGATACGCAGTATTTT.

The count of this clone is one. This chain connects TRBV7-9 to TRBJ2-1, with 11 bases matching TRBD2. J gave up 8 bases and V 5 bases, and 8 bases lay outside the gene matches. This CDR3 contains 15 residues. Looked up from germline, CDR1 is SEHNR and CDR2 is FQNEAQ (reference sequence). CDR3 sequence (DNA): TGTGCCAGCAGCCGTAGCGGGGGGGCGGGGGATGAGCAGTTCTTC. This gives the protein CASSRSGGAGDEQFF.